Listed below are T cell receptor beta chains from one sample, sequenced in a study of T cells in Graves' hyperthyroidism and ophthalmopathy. Using its own MiXCR run on the multiplex PCR reads, TCRdb lists one record per CDR3 protein. Of a few hundred thousand distinct CDR3 sequences listed, more than 15% are singletons. The sample was blood. These receptors were taken from a woman aged 25 to 39 with Graves' ophthalmopathy. Both conserved end residues are part of each CDR3. D genes are given only for firm matches. Only part of the rows carry a size: once, few, many, or a class if the clone is expanded.

abundance	v_gene	d_gene	j_gene	CDR3nt	CDR3aa
many	TRBV20-1	TRBD1	TRBJ2-5	TGCAGTGCTAGAGATCCGACAGGGTTGAGAGAGACCCAGTACTTC	CSARDPTGLRETQYF
many	TRBV7-2	.	TRBJ1-1	TGTGCCAGCAGCAGAGACGGGGGAGGGGGCACTGAAGCTTTCTTT	CASSRDGGGGTEAFF
many	TRBV20-1	TRBD2	TRBJ2-1	TGCAGTGCTGCCCAGACTAGCGGGAACAATGAGCAGTTCTTC	CSAAQTSGNNEQFF
many	TRBV28	.	TRBJ1-1	TGTGCCAGCAGACCGACAGTGAACACTGAAGCTTTCTTT	CASRPTVNTEAFF
many	TRBV28	.	TRBJ2-5	TGTGCCAGCAGTTTTGGTCAGGTCCAAGAGACCCAGTACTTC	CASSFGQVQETQYF
few	TRBV10-1	.	TRBJ2-1	TGCGCCAGCAGTGAGTCATTGGATGTTACTGAGCAGTTCTTC	CASSESLDVTEQFF
few	TRBV10-3	.	TRBJ1-1	TGTGCCATCAGTGAGTCGGAGAACACTGAAGCTTTCTTT	CAISESENTEAFF
.	TRBV6-1	TRBD2	TRBJ2-1	TGTGCCAGCAGTAGGTTACTAGCGGGAAATTTTGAGCAGTTCTTC	CASSRLLAGNFEQFF
few	TRBV19	TRBD1	TRBJ1-2	TGTGCCAGTAGTGCCTGGACAGGGGAAGTGAGGGGCTACACCTTC	CASSAWTGEVRGYTF
many	TRBV12-3/TRBV12-4	TRBD2	TRBJ2-7	TGTGCCAGCAGGACCGGGACTAGCTATTACGAGCAGTACTTC	CASRTGTSYYEQYF
few	TRBV28	.	TRBJ2-2	TGTGCCAGCAGTTTGGGGCCGGGGGCCGGGGAGCTGTTTTTT	CASSLGPGAGELFF
many	TRBV30	.	TRBJ1-4	TGTGCCTGGAGGGGCGCGGGGGCGCTGGAAAAACTGTTTTTT	CAWRGAGALEKLFF
few	TRBV6-1	TRBD2	TRBJ2-7	TGTGCCAGCACCCACTCCGGGACTAGCGGGATAGTCGACGAGCAGTACTTC	CASTHSGTSGIVDEQYF
.	TRBV28	TRBD1	TRBJ2-4	TGTGCCAGCAGTAGCTTGGGACAGGGGAGGAACATTCAGTACTTC	CASSSLGQGRNIQYF
many	TRBV29-1	.	TRBJ2-7	TGCAGCGTTGAAGGGCTAGTGAATCGCTACGAGCAGTACTTC	CSVEGLVNRYEQYF
many	TRBV11-2	.	TRBJ2-1	TGTGCCAGCGCTGGGACTCGCCCCTGGAATGAGCAGTTCTTC	CASAGTRPWNEQFF
few	TRBV19	.	TRBJ2-2	TGTGCCACTACGCGAGGGCCAAACACCGGGGAGCTGTTTTTT	CATTRGPNTGELFF
.	TRBV7-3	.	TRBJ2-2	TGTGCCAGCAGCTTTTCCTGGGGGGACTCAAACACCGGGGAGCTGTTTTTT	CASSFSWGDSNTGELFF
many	TRBV18	.	TRBJ2-5	TGTGCCAGCTCACCAAGACGGGAGAGGGGAGAGACCCAGTACTTC	CASSPRRERGETQYF
few	TRBV4-1	TRBD2	TRBJ2-1	TGCGCCAGCAGCCAACTCCTTAGCGGGAGCTCCTACAATGAGCAGTTCTTC	CASSQLLSGSSYNEQFF
few	TRBV6-2/TRBV6-3	TRBD2	TRBJ2-4	TGTGCCAGCAGTTACGGCGGGAGTTGGAACATTCAGTACTTC	CASSYGGSWNIQYF
few	TRBV7-3	TRBD1	TRBJ1-5	TGTGCCAGCAGCTTCTGGACAGGAGATAGCAATCAGCCCCAGCATTTT	CASSFWTGDSNQPQHF
few	TRBV27	TRBD2	TRBJ2-7	TGTGCCAGCGGACCAGGACTAGCGGGGGACTTCTACGAGCAGTACTTC	CASGPGLAGDFYEQYF
.	TRBV6-2/TRBV6-3	.	TRBJ2-2	TGTGCCAGCACCCTCTACGGTTCCGGGGAGCTGTTTTTT	CASTLYGSGELFF
.	TRBV10-3	TRBD1	TRBJ1-1	TGTGCCATCGGACAGGCCGGCGGCACTGAAGCTTTCTTT	CAIGQAGGTEAFF
many	TRBV5-1	.	TRBJ1-1	TGCGCCAGCAGCTTGACAGGTGGCAGGAACACTGAAGCTTTCTTT	CASSLTGGRNTEAFF
few	TRBV30	.	TRBJ2-7	TGTGCCTGGAGTGTAGTTTACGAGCAGTACTTC	CAWSVVYEQYF
.	TRBV7-3	.	TRBJ2-3	TGTGCCAGCAGCTCATCTGGGGGGGCCGGGGGAGATACGCAGTATTTT	CASSSSGGAGGDTQYF
many	TRBV5-5	TRBD1	TRBJ2-7	TGTGCCAGCAGCTTGCCCCGGGACAGGGGCTACGAGCAGTACTTC	CASSLPRDRGYEQYF
.	TRBV30	TRBD1	TRBJ1-4	TGTGCCTGCCCGGGACAGGGATACGAAAAACTGTTTTTT	CACPGQGYEKLFF
many	TRBV10-2	.	TRBJ1-1	TGCGCCAGCGGCGCGAATACTGAAGCTTTCTTT	CASGANTEAFF
few	TRBV12-3/TRBV12-4	.	TRBJ1-1	TGTGCCAGCAGTTTGAAGGGGGGCCCTGTAGACACTGAAGCTTTCTTT	CASSLKGGPVDTEAFF
.	TRBV30	TRBD2	TRBJ2-6	TGTGCCTGGAGACTCAGCGGGGGCTTCTCTGGGGCCAACGTCCTGACTTTC	CAWRLSGGFSGANVLTF
few	TRBV4-2	TRBD2	TRBJ2-1	TGTGCCAGCAGCCATGGAGCGGGAGGGAACGGGAATGAGCAGTTCTTC	CASSHGAGGNGNEQFF
.	TRBV4-1	.	TRBJ1-1	TGCGCCAGCAGCCAAGGGGCCAGCCCAAGGACTGAAGCTTTCTTT	CASSQGASPRTEAFF
many	TRBV15	TRBD2	TRBJ2-7	TGTGCCACCAGCAGAGATCTAGCGGGAGATTACGAGCAGTACTTC	CATSRDLAGDYEQYF
many	TRBV29-1	.	TRBJ2-1	TGCAGCGTTGAGACCCTAGAAGAAGGCTACAATGAGCAGTTCTTC	CSVETLEEGYNEQFF
.	TRBV12-5	TRBD2	TRBJ2-1	TGTGCTAGTGGTTTGGTACTCGGGGGAGGGCCCTCCTACAATGAGCAGTCCTTC	CASGLVLGGGPSYNEQSF
many	TRBV5-1	.	TRBJ2-1	TGCGCCAGCAGCAGCCCAACTATGAATGAGCAGTTCTTC	CASSSPTMNEQFF
.	TRBV7-3	.	TRBJ1-1	TGTGCCAGCAGCTTAAGCAGGGCTGAAGCTTTCTTT	CASSLSRAEAFF
many	TRBV28	.	TRBJ1-2	TGTGCCAGCAGTACAACGACGAGGGACTATGGCTACACCTTC	CASSTTTRDYGYTF
few	TRBV12-3/TRBV12-4	TRBD1	TRBJ1-1	TGTGCCAGCAGCCCATCACCGGGACAGGGGGGGGAGGGGGAAGCTTTCTTT	CASSPSPGQGGEGEAFF
few	TRBV7-2	.	TRBJ2-1	TGTGCCAGCAGCTTAGGTGGCGGGGCGCAGTTCTTC	CASSLGGGAQFF
few	TRBV5-1	TRBD2	TRBJ2-1	TGCGCCAGCAGCTTGGGGGAGCGGGAGGGAGGCTCCTACAATGAGCAGTTCTTC	CASSLGEREGGSYNEQFF
once	TRBV4-2	TRBD2	TRBJ2-7	TGTGCCAGCAGCCAAGGACTAGCGGGAGGGTTCCCCTACGAGCAGTACTTC	CASSQGLAGGFPYEQYF
many	TRBV28	.	TRBJ2-1	TGTGCCAGCAGTTTTAGGGTCGCCAAGTGGAGCGAGCAGTTCTTC	CASSFRVAKWSEQFF
once	TRBV6-2/TRBV6-3	.	TRBJ2-5	TGTGCCAGCAGACCCGGGGGACTCCCCCAAGAGACCCAGTACTTC	CASRPGGLPQETQYF
few	TRBV27	TRBD1	TRBJ1-1	TGTGCCAGCAAGTCGCTCGGGACAGGGTATACTGAAGCTTTCTTT	CASKSLGTGYTEAFF
many	TRBV5-1	TRBD1	TRBJ1-4	TGCGCCAGCAGCTTGGGACAGGGGAATGAAAAACTGTTTTTT	CASSLGQGNEKLFF
many	TRBV20-1	TRBD1	TRBJ2-7	TGCAGTGCTCTAAAAGGGACAGGACTAACCTACGAGCAGTACTTC	CSALKGTGLTYEQYF
few	TRBV15	.	TRBJ2-1	TGTGCCACCAGCAGAGAAAGTTACAATGAGCAGTTCTTC	CATSRESYNEQFF
.	TRBV7-2	.	TRBJ1-5	TGTGCCAGCAGCTTCTCCGGGAACAATCAGTCCCAGCATTTT	CASSFSGNNQSQHF
many	TRBV12-3/TRBV12-4	.	TRBJ1-1	TGTGCCAGCAGTTTTTCGTTCTGGGGCCTTGCGGGGGCTTCGAACACTGAAGCTTTCTTT	CASSFSFWGLAGASNTEAFF
few	TRBV7-9	.	TRBJ2-7	TGTGCCAGCAGCTTAGGGGGCCACAGGGCCGAGCAGTACTTC	CASSLGGHRAEQYF
few	TRBV25-1	.	TRBJ2-7	TGTGCCAGCAGGGCTAGTGTCTCCTACGAGCAGTACTTC	CASRASVSYEQYF
many	TRBV28	TRBD1	TRBJ1-1	TGTGCCAGCAGTTTCCCACAGGGGTTGAACACTGAAGCTTTCTTT	CASSFPQGLNTEAFF
many	TRBV12-3/TRBV12-4	.	TRBJ2-1	TGTGCCAGCAGTTTAGCAGGGACTGAGCAGTTCTTC	CASSLAGTEQFF
many	TRBV6-1	.	TRBJ1-2	TGTGCCAGCCGTAACCCAGGGGCGCATGGCTACACCTTC	CASRNPGAHGYTF
many	TRBV18	.	TRBJ1-2	TGTGCCAGCTCCAGAGGGCCTACGGAGGACGGCTACACCTTC	CASSRGPTEDGYTF
.	TRBV5-8	.	TRBJ2-1	TGTGCCAGCAGCTCCGGACAGTTAGCTCCTGGCCTCTTC	CASSSGQLAPGLF